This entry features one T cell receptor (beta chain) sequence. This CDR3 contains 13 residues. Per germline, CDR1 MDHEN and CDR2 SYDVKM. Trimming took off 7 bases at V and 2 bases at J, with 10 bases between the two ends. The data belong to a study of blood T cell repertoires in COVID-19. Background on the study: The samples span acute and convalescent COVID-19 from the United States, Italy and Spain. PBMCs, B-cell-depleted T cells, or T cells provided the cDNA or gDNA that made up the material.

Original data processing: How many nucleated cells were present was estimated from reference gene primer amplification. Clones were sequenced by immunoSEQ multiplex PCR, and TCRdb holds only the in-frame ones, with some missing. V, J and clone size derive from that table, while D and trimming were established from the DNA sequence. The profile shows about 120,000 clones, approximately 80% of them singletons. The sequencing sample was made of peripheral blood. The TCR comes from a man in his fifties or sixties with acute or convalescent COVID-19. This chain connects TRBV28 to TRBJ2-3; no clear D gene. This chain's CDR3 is CASIHSVTDTQYF. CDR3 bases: TGTGCCAGCATCCACTCCGTCACAGATACGCAGTATTTT. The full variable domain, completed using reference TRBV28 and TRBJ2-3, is DVKVTQSSRYLVKRTGEKVFLECVQDMDHENMFWYRQDPGLGLRLIYFSYDVKMKEKGDIPEGYSVSREKKERFSLILESASTNQTSMYLCASIHSVTDTQYFGPGTRLTVL.